A selection of T cell receptor beta chains follows, all from one sample in a study of blood T cell repertoires in COVID-19. Sequenced by immunoSEQ multiplex PCR; TCRdb stores in-frame clones only, minus some. The table has under 250,000 clones, roughly 84% seen once; the top ten hold 3% to 4.5%. Material for sequencing was peripheral blood. These receptors originate from a woman older than 75 with acute or convalescent COVID-19. The CDR3 runs from the conserved cysteine through the conserved F or W. Fields, in order: V gene, clone size, J gene, D gene, CDR3 protein, CDR3 DNA. D genes are given only for firm matches. The size of a clone is reported for some rows only, either as once, few or many, or as a class for expanded clones.

TRBV6-1	-	TRBJ2-1	-	CASQSGGNIEQFF	TGTGCCAGCCAGAGTGGGGGGAACATTGAGCAGTTCTTC
TRBV5-3	-	TRBJ1-5	-	CARSFDFGFRVCGNQPQHF	TGTGCCAGAAGCTTCGATTTCGGTTTCAGGGTTTGTGGCAATCAGCCCCAGCATTTT
TRBV19	-	TRBJ1-6	-	CASSNRDNSPLHF	TGTGCCAGTAGTAACAGGGATAATTCACCCCTCCACTTT
TRBV6-5	few	TRBJ2-1	TRBD1	CASSHGTANNEQFF	TGTGCCAGCAGTCATGGGACAGCAAACAATGAGCAGTTCTTC
TRBV9	-	TRBJ1-3	TRBD1	CASSVGRDRGQRNTIYF	TGTGCCAGCAGCGTAGGTCGGGACAGGGGGCAAAGAAACACCATATATTTT
TRBV28	few	TRBJ1-1	TRBD1	CASRGEDRRYTEAFF	TGTGCCAGCAGGGGGGAGGACAGGAGATACACTGAAGCTTTCTTT
TRBV28	-	TRBJ1-5	-	CASGLGGRVISNQPQHF	TGTGCCAGCGGGCTTGGAGGGAGGGTCATTAGCAATCAGCCCCAGCATTTT
TRBV3-1/TRBV3-2	once	TRBJ1-1	-	CASTRRGNTEAFF	TGTGCCAGCACCCGCAGGGGAAACACTGAAGCTTTCTTT
TRBV6-5	-	TRBJ1-6	-	CASSLLSNSPLHF	TGTGCCAGCAGTCTCCTTTCTAATTCACCCCTCCACTTT
TRBV5-1	-	TRBJ2-3	-	CASSKQGDSTDTQYF	TGCGCCAGCAGCAAACAAGGGGATAGCACAGATACGCAGTATTTT
TRBV7-2	-	TRBJ2-5	-	CASSNRGGETQYF	TGTGCCAGCAGCAACAGGGGGGGAGAGACCCAGTACTTC
TRBV25-1	-	TRBJ1-3	-	CASSATGSGNTIYF	TGTGCCAGCAGTGCCACAGGGTCTGGAAACACCATATATTTT
TRBV27	-	TRBJ2-2	TRBD1	CASSLWAGGYGELFF	TGTGCCAGCAGTTTATGGGCAGGGGGCTACGGGGAGCTGTTTTTT
TRBV6-2/TRBV6-3	-	TRBJ1-4	TRBD1	CASSPTGGANGGKLFF	TGTGCCAGCAGCCCTACAGGGGGCGCGAACGGGGGAAAACTGTTTTTT